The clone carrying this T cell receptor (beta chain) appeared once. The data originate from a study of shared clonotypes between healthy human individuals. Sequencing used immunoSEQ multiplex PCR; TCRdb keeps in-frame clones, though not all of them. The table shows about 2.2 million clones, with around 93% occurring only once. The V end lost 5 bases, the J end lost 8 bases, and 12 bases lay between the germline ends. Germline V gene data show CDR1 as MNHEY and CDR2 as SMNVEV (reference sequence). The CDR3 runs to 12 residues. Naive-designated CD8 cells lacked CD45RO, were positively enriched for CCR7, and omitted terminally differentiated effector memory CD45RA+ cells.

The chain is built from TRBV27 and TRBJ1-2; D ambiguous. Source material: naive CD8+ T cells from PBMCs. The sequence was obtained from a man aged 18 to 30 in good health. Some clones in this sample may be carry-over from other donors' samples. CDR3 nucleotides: TGTGCCAGCAGTCAAGAGGGCAGGGGCTACACCTTC. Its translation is CASSQEGRGYTF.